This T cell receptor beta chain originates from a study of blood T cell repertoires in COVID-19 (dated by TCRdb to about 2020). With regard to the full study: The collaborator samples originated in the United States, Italy and Spain and spanned the acute and convalescent phases of COVID-19. The prospective study material was composed of cDNA or gDNA derived from T cells, B-cell-depleted T cells, or PBMCs. Subjects who had been exposed to COVID-19, were actively infected with it, or had recovered from it provided the deeply sampled blood TCRbeta repertoires that made up the dataset. The repertoires were released in a freely available public database meant as a resource for research on the immune response to SARS-CoV-2. The samples were drawn from two sources: the first 160 participants of the ongoing ImmuneRACE study, and 1,000 to 1,500 subjects contributed by 6 global collaborators. Nearly every sample came with metadata listing a de-identified subject ID, COVID-19 status, age in years and sex. HLA class I and class II types, where available, came from metadata supplied by the sample provider rather than from assay-based typing.

TCRbeta CDR3 regions were amplified from genomic DNA by means of the immunoSEQ Assay, a bias-controlled multiplex PCR. The authors' pipeline ran thus. The number of nucleated cells in each sample was estimated from the amplification of reference gene primers within the assay. To quantify the absolute abundance of each unique TCRbeta CDR3 rearrangement, sequence reads were collapsed and filtered. For each sample, productive Simpson clonality was calculated as the square root of Simpson's diversity index over productive rearrangements. As stored in TCRdb, this immuneACCESS dataset retains in-frame rearrangements with V and J assigned. A fraction of the clones does not appear; measured against another copy, unresolved V genes explain less than half of the discrepancy, and the remainder lacks a known reason. That table is the source of V, J and clone size, and D and trimming were worked out from the DNA. A total of more than 250,000 clones appear in this sample, 65% to 90% of them only once. The ten largest clones add up to roughly 5% of the sample.

Findings and caveats that apply to the study as a whole: How much clinical and demographic metadata was included differed by source and by participant, and the metadata was provided uncurated.

V loses 2 bases at its end and J loses 4 bases; junction bases beyond the gene matches: 15. The germline V gene gives CDR1 as MRHNA and CDR2 as SNTAGT. Including cysteine and phenylalanine, the CDR3 has 18 amino acids. The kept DNA is CDR3 alone, 54 bases in frame from the first base. Whole blood was collected in K2EDTA tubes by collaborating institutions according to the institutions' own protocols. For TCRbeta analysis, collaborators shipped samples as frozen whole blood, isolated PBMCs, or DNA extracted from either of those sample types. In regard to this clone: Its antigen is not yet known. No base quality values were provided; no much bigger clone lies one nucleotide off.

The TCR sequence derives from a man aged 50-59 years with active or convalescent COVID-19. Sequencing was carried out using peripheral blood. The chain employs TRBV6-4 and TRBJ1-1, with 8 central nucleotides matching TRBD1. The CDR3 protein is CASSDEGQDRPRGTEAFF. The DNA sequence is as follows: TGTGCCAGCAGTGACGAGGGACAGGACCGACCGCGGGGCACTGAAGCTTTCTTT.